The subject of this entry is one TCR beta chain. Here immunoSEQ multiplex PCR was the method, and the copy in TCRdb shows in-frame clones only, minus some. This table has approximately 200,000 clones, about 90% appearing once. The data are from a study of blood T cell repertoires in COVID-19. Overall study: T cells, B-cell-depleted T cells, or PBMCs provided the cDNA or gDNA that served as material.

Recruitment covered roughly 24 US areas and drew participants whose ages spanned roughly 18 to 95 years. Donors were grouped by their self-reported clinical history. The study counted Cohort 3 donors as recovered given two negative PCRs, clearance, or symptom resolution. This clonotype was sampled from a man aged 25 to 40 who had recovered from COVID-19. The sample taken for sequencing was PBMCs or T cells enriched from blood (not recorded which).

In DNA, the CDR3 is TGTGCCATCAGGGGCGATTCTTACACTGAAGCTTTCTTT. This gives the protein CAIRGDSYTEAFF. The chain carries TRBV10-3 and TRBJ1-1, with D unclear. This CDR3 has 13 residues. Germline loops: CDR1 ENHRY, CDR2 SYGVKD. With 6 bases removed from V and 3 bases from J, the gap between germline ends came to 11 bases.